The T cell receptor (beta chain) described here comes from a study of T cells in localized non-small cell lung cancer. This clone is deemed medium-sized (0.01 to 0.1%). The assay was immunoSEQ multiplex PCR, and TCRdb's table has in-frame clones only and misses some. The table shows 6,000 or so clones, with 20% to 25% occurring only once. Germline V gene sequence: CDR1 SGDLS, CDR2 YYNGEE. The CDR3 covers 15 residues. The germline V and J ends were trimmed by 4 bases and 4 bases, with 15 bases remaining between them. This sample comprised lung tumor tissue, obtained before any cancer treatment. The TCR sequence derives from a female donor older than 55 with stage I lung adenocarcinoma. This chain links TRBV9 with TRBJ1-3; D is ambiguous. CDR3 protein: CASSRRPRLGNTIYF. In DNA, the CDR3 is TGTGCCAGCAGCCGCAGGCCGCGGCTAGGAAACACCATATATTTT. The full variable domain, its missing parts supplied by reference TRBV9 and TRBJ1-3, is DSGVTQTPKHLITATGQRVTLRCSPRSGDLSVYWYQQSLDQGLQFLIQYYNGEERAKGNILERFSAQQFPDLHSELNLSSLELGDSALYFCASSRRPRLGNTIYFGEGSWLTVV.